The clone carrying this T cell receptor beta chain was recorded a few times. Its specificity is not known. This entry comes from a study of PD-1 blockade in classical Hodgkin lymphoma. Overall study results and limits: Newly diagnosed and completely responding patients shared comparable baseline diversity. Researchers reported that CD4+ TCR diversity, though not CD8+, rose significantly by C4D1.

Only in-frame clones appear in the TCRdb table, and some are missing; sequencing was by immunoSEQ multiplex PCR. In the table there are 100,000 or so clones, more than 85% of which are singletons. Stated time point: cycle 4 day 1 (C4D1), after 5 to 7 weeks of nivolumab. All trial patients relapsed after autologous stem cell transplantation. Here the sequenced sample was peripheral blood mononuclear cells (PBMCs), taken before the fourth cycle of nivolumab. The clonotype originates from a human donor with classical Hodgkin lymphoma.

DNA for the CDR3: TGTGCCAGCAGCTTGCTGCCTTCCTACGAGCAGTACTTC. Translating gives CASSLLPSYEQYF. The V call is TRBV5-6, the J call TRBJ2-7; D gene uncertain. The germline gives CDR1 SGHDT, CDR2 YYEEEE. The CDR3 consists of 13 residues. Trimming took off 1 base at V and 1 base at J, with 6 bases between the two ends.